These 2 T cell receptor beta chains were sequenced from one sample in a study of T cell responses to AZD1222 COVID-19 vaccine. Measured with immunoSEQ multiplex PCR; TCRdb has only the in-frame clones, and not every one. Of 120,000 or so clones in the sample, 89% are singletons; the top ten hold 1.5% to 1.8%. Material: peripheral blood, obtained on day 0 of AZD1222 vaccination. These receptor sequences come from an adult in good health.

The chain joins TRBV4-1 to TRBJ1-1; D is ambiguous. The V gene's germline CDR1 is MGHRA and CDR2 YSYEKL. Deletions cut 1 base from V and 6 bases from J, with 21 bases between. This CDR3 region has 17 residues. The CDR3 bases are TGCGCCAGCAGCCAAGTCCTACTAGGGCGAGGTTTGGCTGAAGCTTTCTTT. Translated: CASSQVLLGRGLAEAFF.

This chain connects TRBV11-3 to TRBJ2-7, with D possibly being TRBD1 (7 bases). The CDR3 has 13 amino acids. The V gene lost 6 bases and the J gene lost 2 bases, with 11 bases spanning the gap. Germline CDR1 SGHNT, CDR2 YENEEA. CDR3 sequence: CASRQGTAYEQYF. CDR3 bases: TGTGCCAGCAGACAGGGGACTGCCTACGAGCAGTACTTC.